The clone carrying this T cell receptor beta chain appeared once. Original methodology: Scientists estimated how many nucleated cells there were by amplifying reference gene primers. Produced via immunoSEQ multiplex PCR; TCRdb's table is partial and in-frame only. V and J calls and clone size are those listed in that table; D and trimming were worked out from the DNA. The repertoire holds about 160,000 clones, with roughly 88% as singletons. The CDR3 is made up of 14 amino acids. The germline V gene encodes CDR1 LGHNA and CDR2 YSLEER. The germline V and J ends were trimmed by 0 bases and 7 bases, with 12 bases remaining between them. This entry comes from a study of blood T cell repertoires in COVID-19. Study in general: The United States, Italy and Spain were the sources of the acute and convalescent COVID-19 samples. T cells, B-cell-depleted T cells, or PBMCs provided the cDNA or gDNA that served as material.

The sequence came from a woman over 75 with active or convalescent COVID-19. Sequenced material: peripheral blood. J is TRBJ1-2 and V is TRBV4-3; D call uncertain. The CDR3 sequence: CASSQETLSGGYTF. Written as DNA, the CDR3 is TGCGCCAGCAGCCAAGAGACCCTCTCGGGTGGCTACACCTTC.